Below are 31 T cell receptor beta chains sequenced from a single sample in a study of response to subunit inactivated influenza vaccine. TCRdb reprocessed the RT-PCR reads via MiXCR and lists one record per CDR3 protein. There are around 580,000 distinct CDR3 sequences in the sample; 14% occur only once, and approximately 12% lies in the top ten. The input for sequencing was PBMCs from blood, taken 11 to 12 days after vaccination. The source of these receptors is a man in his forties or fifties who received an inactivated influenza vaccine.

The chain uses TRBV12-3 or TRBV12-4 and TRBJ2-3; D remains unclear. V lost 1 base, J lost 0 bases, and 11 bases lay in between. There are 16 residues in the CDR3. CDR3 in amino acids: CASSLDGYRSTDTQYF. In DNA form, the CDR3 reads TGTGCCAGCAGTTTAGACGGGTATAGAAGCACAGATACGCAGTATTTT.

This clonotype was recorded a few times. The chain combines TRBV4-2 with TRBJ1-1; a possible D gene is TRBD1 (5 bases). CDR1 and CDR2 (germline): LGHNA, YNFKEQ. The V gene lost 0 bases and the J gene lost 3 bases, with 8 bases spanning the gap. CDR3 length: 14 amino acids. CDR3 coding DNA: TGTGCCAGCAGCCAAGACAGGGTGGACACTGAAGCTTTCTTT. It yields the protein CASSQDRVDTEAFF.

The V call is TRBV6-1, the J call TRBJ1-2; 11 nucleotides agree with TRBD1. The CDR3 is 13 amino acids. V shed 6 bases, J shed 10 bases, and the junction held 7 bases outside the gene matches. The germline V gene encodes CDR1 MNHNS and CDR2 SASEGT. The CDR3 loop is CASSPGTGGFYTF. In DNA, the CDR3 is TGTGCCAGCAGCCCAGGGACAGGGGGTTTCTACACCTTC.

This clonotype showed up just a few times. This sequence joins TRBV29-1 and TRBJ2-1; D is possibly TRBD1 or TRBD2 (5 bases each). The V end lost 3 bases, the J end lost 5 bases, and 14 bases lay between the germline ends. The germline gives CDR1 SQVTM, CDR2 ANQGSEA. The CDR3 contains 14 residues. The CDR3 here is CSVEYRDGNNEQFF. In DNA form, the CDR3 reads TGCAGCGTTGAGTACCGGGACGGGAACAATGAGCAGTTCTTC.

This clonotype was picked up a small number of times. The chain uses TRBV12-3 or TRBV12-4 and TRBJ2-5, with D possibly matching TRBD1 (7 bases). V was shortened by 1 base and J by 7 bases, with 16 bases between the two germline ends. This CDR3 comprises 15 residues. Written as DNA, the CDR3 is TGTGCCAGCAGTTTAGAACAGGGGAGGCGAGCGACCCAGTACTTC. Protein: CASSLEQGRRATQYF.

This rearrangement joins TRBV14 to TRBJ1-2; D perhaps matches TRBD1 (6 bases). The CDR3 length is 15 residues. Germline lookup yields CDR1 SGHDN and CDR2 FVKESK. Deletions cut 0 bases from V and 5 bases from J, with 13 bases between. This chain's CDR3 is CASSQDGTGWYGYTF. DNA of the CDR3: TGTGCCAGCAGCCAAGACGGCACAGGGTGGTATGGCTACACCTTC.

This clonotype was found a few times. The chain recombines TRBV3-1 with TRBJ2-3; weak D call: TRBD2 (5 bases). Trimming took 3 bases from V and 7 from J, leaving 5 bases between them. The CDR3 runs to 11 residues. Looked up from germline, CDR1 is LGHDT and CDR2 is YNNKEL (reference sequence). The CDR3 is CASSQTNTQYF. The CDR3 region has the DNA TGTGCCAGCAGCCAGACTAATACGCAGTATTTT.

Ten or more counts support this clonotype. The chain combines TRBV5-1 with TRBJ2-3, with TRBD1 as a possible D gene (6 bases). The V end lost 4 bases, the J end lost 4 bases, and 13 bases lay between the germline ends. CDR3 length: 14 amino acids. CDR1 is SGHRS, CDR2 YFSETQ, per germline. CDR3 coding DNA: TGCGCCAGCAGCCCACAGGGTTCCTCAGATACGCAGTATTTT. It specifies CASSPQGSSDTQYF.

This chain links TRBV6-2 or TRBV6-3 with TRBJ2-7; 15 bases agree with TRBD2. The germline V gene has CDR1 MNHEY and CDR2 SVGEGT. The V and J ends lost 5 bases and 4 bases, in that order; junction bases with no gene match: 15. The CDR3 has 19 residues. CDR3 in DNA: TGTGCCAGCAGTCGCAAACCGACCGGGACTAGCGGGAGGTGGTACGAGCAGTACTTC. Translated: CASSRKPTGTSGRWYEQYF.

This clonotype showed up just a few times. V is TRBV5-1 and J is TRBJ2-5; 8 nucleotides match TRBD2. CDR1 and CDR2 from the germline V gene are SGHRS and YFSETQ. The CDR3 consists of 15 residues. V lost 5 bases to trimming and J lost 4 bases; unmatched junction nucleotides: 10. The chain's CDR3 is CASRPGAGVRETQYF. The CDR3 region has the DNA TGCGCCAGCAGACCGGGAGCGGGAGTTCGAGAGACCCAGTACTTC.

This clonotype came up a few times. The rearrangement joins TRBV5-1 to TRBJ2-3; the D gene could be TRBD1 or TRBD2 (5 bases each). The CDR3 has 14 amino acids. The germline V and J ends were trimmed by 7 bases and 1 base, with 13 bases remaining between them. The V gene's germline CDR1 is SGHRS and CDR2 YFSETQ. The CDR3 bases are TGCGCCAGCTTTGGGGGACCTCGCACAGATACGCAGTATTTT. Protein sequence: CASFGGPRTDTQYF.

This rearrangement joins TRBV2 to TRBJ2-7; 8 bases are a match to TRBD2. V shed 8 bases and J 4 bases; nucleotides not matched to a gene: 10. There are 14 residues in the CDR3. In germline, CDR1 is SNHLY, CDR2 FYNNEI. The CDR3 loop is CASVRGDAGYEQYF. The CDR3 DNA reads TGTGCCAGCGTGCGGGGGGACGCGGGGTACGAGCAGTACTTC.

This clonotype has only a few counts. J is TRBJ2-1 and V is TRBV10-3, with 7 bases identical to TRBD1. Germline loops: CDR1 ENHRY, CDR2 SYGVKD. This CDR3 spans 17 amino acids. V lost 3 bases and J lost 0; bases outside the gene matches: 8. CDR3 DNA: TGTGCCATCAGTGATTTATGGACAGGCCGCTCCTACAATGAGCAGTTCTTC. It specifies CAISDLWTGRSYNEQFF.

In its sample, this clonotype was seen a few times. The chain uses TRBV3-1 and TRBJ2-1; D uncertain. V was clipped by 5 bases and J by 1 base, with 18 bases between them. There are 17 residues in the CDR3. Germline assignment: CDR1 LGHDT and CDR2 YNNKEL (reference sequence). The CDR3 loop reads CASSGVLAETSYNEQFF. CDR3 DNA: TGTGCCAGCAGCGGGGTGCTGGCCGAGACTTCCTACAATGAGCAGTTCTTC.

The CDR3 DNA reads as TGTGCCAGTACACTTCTCTCTGTCGGGACTTCACCCCTCCACTTT. It encodes CASTLLSVGTSPLHF. This rearrangement joins TRBV19 to TRBJ1-6, with D possibly matching TRBD1 (5 bases). The CDR3 is 15 residues long. Germline CDR1 and CDR2: LNHDA and SQIVND (reference sequence). Trimming took 7 bases from V and 9 from J, leaving 19 bases between them.

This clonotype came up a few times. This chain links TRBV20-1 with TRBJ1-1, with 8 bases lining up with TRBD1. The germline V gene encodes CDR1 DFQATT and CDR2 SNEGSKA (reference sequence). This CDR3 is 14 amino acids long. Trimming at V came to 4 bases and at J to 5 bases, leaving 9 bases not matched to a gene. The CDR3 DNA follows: TGCAGTGCTATTGACCAGGGGGCGGGGACTGAAGCTTTCTTT. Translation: CSAIDQGAGTEAFF.

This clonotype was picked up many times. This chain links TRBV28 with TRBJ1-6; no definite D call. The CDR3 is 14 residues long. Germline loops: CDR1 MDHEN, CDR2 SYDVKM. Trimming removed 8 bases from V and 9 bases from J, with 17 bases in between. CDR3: CASVPGGPISPLHF. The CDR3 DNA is TGTGCCAGCGTTCCGGGAGGCCCAATTTCACCCCTCCACTTT.

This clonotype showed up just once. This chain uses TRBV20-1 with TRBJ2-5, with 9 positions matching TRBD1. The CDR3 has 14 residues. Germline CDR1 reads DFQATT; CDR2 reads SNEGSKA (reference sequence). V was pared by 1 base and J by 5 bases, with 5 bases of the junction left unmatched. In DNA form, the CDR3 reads TGCAGTGCTAGAGGAACAGGGGGCGGCGAGACCCAGTACTTC. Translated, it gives CSARGTGGGETQYF.

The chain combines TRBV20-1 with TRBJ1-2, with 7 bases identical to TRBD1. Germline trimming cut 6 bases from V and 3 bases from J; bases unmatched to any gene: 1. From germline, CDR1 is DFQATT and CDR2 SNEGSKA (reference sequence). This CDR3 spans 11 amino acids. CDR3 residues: CSAGTDYGYTF. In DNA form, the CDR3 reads TGCAGTGCCGGGACAGACTATGGCTACACCTTC.

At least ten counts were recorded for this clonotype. The CDR3 region has the DNA TGTGCCACCAGTGATGTCAATACGTACGTCGAGACCCAGTACTTC. Its protein is CATSDVNTYVETQYF. The V gene is TRBV24-1, the J gene TRBJ2-5; D ambiguous. The CDR3 length is 15 residues. Trimming cost V 3 bases and J 5 bases, with 15 bases left between them. The germline gives CDR1 KGHDR, CDR2 SFDVKD.

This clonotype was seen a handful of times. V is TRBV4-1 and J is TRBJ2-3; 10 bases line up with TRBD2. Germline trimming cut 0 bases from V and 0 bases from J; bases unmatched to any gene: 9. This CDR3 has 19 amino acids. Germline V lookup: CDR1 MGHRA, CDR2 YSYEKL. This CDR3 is CASSQEQERGGYSTDTQYF. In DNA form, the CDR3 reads TGCGCCAGCAGCCAAGAACAGGAGCGGGGGGGATACAGCACAGATACGCAGTATTTT.

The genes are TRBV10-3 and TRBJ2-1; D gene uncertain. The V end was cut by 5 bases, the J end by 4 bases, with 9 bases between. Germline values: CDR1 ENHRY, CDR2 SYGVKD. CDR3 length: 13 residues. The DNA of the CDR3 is TGTGCCATCAGTCTATTAAGGTACAATGAGCAGTTCTTC. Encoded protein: CAISLLRYNEQFF.

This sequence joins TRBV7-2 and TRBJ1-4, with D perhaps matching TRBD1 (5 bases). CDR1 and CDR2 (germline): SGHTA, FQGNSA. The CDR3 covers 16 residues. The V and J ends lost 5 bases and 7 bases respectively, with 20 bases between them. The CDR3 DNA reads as TGTGCCAGCAGCCATCAAATTGGGGGGGGTGGTGAAAAACTGTTTTTT. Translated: CASSHQIGGGGEKLFF.

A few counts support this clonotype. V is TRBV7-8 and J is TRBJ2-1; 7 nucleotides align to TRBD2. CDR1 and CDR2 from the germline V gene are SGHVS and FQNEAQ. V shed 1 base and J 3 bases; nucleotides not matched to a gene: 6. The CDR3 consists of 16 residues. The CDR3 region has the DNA TGTGCCAGCAGCTTAGAGACTAGCTCCTACTACAATGAGCAGTTCTTC. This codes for CASSLETSSYYNEQFF. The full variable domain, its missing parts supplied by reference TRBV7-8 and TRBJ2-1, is GAGVSQSPRYKVAKRGQDVALRCDPISGHVSLFWYQQALGQGPEFLTYFQNEAQLDKSGLPSDRFFAERPEGSVSTLKIQRTQQEDSAVYLCASSLETSSYYNEQFFGPGTRLTVL.

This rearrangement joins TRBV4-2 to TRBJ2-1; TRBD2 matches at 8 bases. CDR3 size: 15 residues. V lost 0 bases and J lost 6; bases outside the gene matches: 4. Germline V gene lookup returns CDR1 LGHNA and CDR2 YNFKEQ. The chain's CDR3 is CASSQDSLAANEQFF. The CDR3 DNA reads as TGTGCCAGCAGCCAAGATTCACTAGCGGCCAATGAGCAGTTCTTC.

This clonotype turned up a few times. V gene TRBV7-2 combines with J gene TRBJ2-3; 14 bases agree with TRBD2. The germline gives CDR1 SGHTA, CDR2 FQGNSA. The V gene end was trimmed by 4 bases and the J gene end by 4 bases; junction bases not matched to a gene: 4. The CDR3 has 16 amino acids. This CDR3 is CASSWGGLAGADTQYF. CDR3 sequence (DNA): TGTGCCAGCAGCTGGGGGGGACTAGCGGGAGCAGATACGCAGTATTTT.

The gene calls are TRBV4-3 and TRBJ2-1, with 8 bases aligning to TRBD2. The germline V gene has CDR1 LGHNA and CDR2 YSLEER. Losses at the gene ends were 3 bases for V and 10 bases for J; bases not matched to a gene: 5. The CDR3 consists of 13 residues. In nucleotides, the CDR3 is TGCGCCAGCAGCCAGGCCCTAGCGGGCGAGCAGTTCTTC. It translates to CASSQALAGEQFF.

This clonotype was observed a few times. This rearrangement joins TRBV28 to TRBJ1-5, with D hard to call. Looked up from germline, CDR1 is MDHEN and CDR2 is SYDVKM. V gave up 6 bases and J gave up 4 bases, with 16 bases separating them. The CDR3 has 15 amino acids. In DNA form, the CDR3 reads TGTGCCAGCAGATTGGCCCGGTCCGGTAATCAGCCCCAGCATTTT. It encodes CASRLARSGNQPQHF.

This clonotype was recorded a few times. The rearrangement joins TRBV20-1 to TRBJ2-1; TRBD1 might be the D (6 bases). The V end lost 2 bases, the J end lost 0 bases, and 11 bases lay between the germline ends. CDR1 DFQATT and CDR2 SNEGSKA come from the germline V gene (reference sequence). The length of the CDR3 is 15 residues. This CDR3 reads CSARPGHSSYNEQFF. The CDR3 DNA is TGCAGTGCTAGACCGGGACACAGCTCCTACAATGAGCAGTTCTTC.

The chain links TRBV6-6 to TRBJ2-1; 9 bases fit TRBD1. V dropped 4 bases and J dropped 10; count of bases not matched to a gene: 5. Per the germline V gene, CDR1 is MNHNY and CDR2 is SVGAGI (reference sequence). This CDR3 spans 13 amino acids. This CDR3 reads CASSSGTGNEQFF. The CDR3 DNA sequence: TGTGCCAGCAGTTCCGGGACAGGGAACGAGCAGTTCTTC.

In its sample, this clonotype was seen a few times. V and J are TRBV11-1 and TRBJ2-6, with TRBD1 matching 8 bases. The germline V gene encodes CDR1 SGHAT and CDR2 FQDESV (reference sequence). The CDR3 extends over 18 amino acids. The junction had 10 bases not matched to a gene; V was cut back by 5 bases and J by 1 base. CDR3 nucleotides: TGTGCCAGCAGCATGCGGACAGGGAGAGGGTCTGGGGCCAACGTCCTGACTTTC. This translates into CASSMRTGRGSGANVLTF.